These 26 T cell receptor beta chains originate from one sample sequenced in a study of T cells in Graves' hyperthyroidism and ophthalmopathy. Amplification targeted TCR beta CDR3 regions from RNA transcripts. The study used the HTBI primer set for a first-round RT-PCR of the TCR CDR3. TCRdb reprocessed the multiplex PCR reads via MiXCR and lists one record per CDR3 protein. The table shows a few hundred thousand distinct CDR3 sequences, with approximately 44% occurring only once. Sequenced material: peripheral blood or thyroid tissue (not recorded which). All receptors come from an adult woman with Graves' disease, either hyperthyroidism or ophthalmopathy (not recorded which).

This clonotype was picked up one time. Germline and junction disagree at one end, which may indicate a read error. V is TRBV19 and J is TRBJ2-2, with D unclear. CDR3 length: 15 amino acids. Looked up from germline, CDR1 is LNHDA and CDR2 is SQIVND (reference sequence). The CDR3 protein is CASNKLDRVTRELFF. CDR3 nucleotides: TGTGCCAGTAATAAGTTGGATCGCGTCACCAGGGAGCTGTTTTTT.

CDR3 in amino acids: CASSAADSLCEQYF. The CDR3 DNA is TGTGCCAGCAGTGCAGCGGACAGCCTTTGTGAGCAGTACTTC. V is TRBV11-2 and J is TRBJ2-7; tentatively, D is TRBD1 (6 bases). The germline V gene has CDR1 SGHAT and CDR2 FQNNGV. Trimming pared 6 bases from V and 7 bases from J, leaving 19 bases between. The CDR3 runs 14 residues.

As regards this clonotype: The junction shows a germline mismatch at one end, possibly a read error. The rearrangement uses TRBV20-1 and TRBJ1-4; weak D call: TRBD1 (5 bases). The CDR3 totals 13 residues. CDR1 and CDR2 from the germline V gene are DFQATT and SNEGSKA (reference sequence). CDR3 residues: CSARVGRVRGGVF. In DNA form, the CDR3 reads TGCAGTGCTAGAGTTGGCAGGGTACGTGGAGGGGTTTTT.

This clonotype was seen at least ten times. The chain joins TRBV27 to TRBJ1-5; maybe TRBD1 (6 bases). Germline-derived CDR1 and CDR2 are MNHEY and SMNVEV (reference sequence). Trimming removed 2 bases from V and 1 base from J, with 9 bases in between. This CDR3 contains 15 residues. The CDR3 bases are TGTGCCAGCAGTTTAAACAGGGAGAGCAATCAGCCCCAGCATTTT. Translation: CASSLNRESNQPQHF.

This clonotype was seen ten or more times. This sequence joins TRBV19 and TRBJ2-2; weak D call: TRBD1 (6 bases). Trimming cost V 7 bases and J 0 bases, with 15 bases left between them. The CDR3 is 16 amino acids. Germline CDR1 LNHDA, CDR2 SQIVND (reference sequence). The CDR3: CASTSQGLANTGELFF. The CDR3 DNA reads TGTGCCAGTACCTCCCAGGGGTTAGCGAACACCGGGGAGCTGTTTTTT.

This clonotype was detected many times. V and J are TRBV24-1 and TRBJ2-5; D is possibly TRBD1 or TRBD2 (5 bases each). V was trimmed by 4 bases and J by 5 bases, leaving 16 bases between them. Germline CDR1 KGHDR, CDR2 SFDVKD. This CDR3 has 15 amino acids. CDR3 in DNA: TGTGCCACCAGTGACCCTTCAGGGACCGCGGAGACCCAGTACTTC. It specifies CATSDPSGTAETQYF.

The J gene is TRBJ2-5, the V gene TRBV20-1, with D tentatively TRBD1 or TRBD2 (5 bases each). V was cut by 0 bases and J by 7 bases, with 21 bases left in between. This CDR3 spans 16 amino acids. Germline V gene sequence: CDR1 DFQATT, CDR2 SNEGSKA (reference sequence). As DNA, the CDR3 is TGCAGTGCTAGAGATGCGGAGCAGGGAGACGTTGGGACCCAGTACTTC. This translates into CSARDAEQGDVGTQYF.

This clonotype was found many times. The V call is TRBV27, the J call TRBJ1-5; no reliable D call. Trimming left V 4 bases short and J 2 bases short, with 12 bases between. The CDR3 is 15 residues long. Germline values: CDR1 MNHEY, CDR2 SMNVEV (reference sequence). The CDR3 DNA follows: TGTGCCAGCAGTTCCTTGGGGAGCGGCAATCAGCCCCAGCATTTT. Translated, it gives CASSSLGSGNQPQHF.

In this sample, this clonotype turned up many times. J is TRBJ2-5 and V is TRBV7-2; either TRBD1 or TRBD2 may supply D (6 bases each). Looked up from germline, CDR1 is SGHTA and CDR2 is FQGNSA. The CDR3 is 13 amino acids. DNA of the CDR3: TGTGCGGGTGGGGGGCGGAACCAAGAGACCCAGTACTTC. The encoded protein is CAGGGRNQETQYF. Looking up the rest from reference TRBV7-2 and TRBJ2-5 gives the full variable domain: GAGVSQSPSNKVTEKGKDVELRCDPISGHTALYWYRQSLGQGLEFLIYFQGNSAPDKSGLPSDRFSAERTGGSVSTLTIQRTQQEDSAVYLCAGGGRNQETQYFGPGTRLLVL.

The genes are TRBV7-8 and TRBJ2-7; 8 nucleotides match TRBD1. The CDR3 length is 17 residues. The germline CDR1 and CDR2 sequences are SGHVS and FQNEAQ. The ends lost 5 bases at V and 8 bases at J; junction bases unmatched: 20. CDR3 in amino acids: CASSPTGEWDNQPQQYF. For the CDR3, the DNA is TGTGCCAGCAGCCCGACAGGGGAGTGGGACAATCAGCCCCAGCAGTACTTC. The whole variable domain, remainder taken from reference TRBV7-8 and TRBJ2-7, is GAGVSQSPRYKVAKRGQDVALRCDPISGHVSLFWYQQALGQGPEFLTYFQNEAQLDKSGLPSDRFFAERPEGSVSTLKIQRTQQEDSAVYLCASSPTGEWDNQPQQYFGPGTRLTVT.

This clonotype was recorded a few times. The rearrangement uses TRBV6-1 and TRBJ2-7; 9 bases map to TRBD2. CDR1 and CDR2 from the germline V gene are MNHNS and SASEGT. With V trimmed by 6 bases and J by 2 bases, 11 bases remained unmatched. The length of the CDR3 is 16 residues. The CDR3 region is CASRPGAGGTTYEQYF. Written as DNA, the CDR3 is TGTGCCAGCAGGCCGGGAGCGGGAGGTACGACCTACGAGCAGTACTTC.

The chain is built from TRBV29-1 and TRBJ1-1; D might be TRBD1 (5 bases). CDR1 is SQVTM, CDR2 ANQGSEA, per germline. Trimming left V 6 bases short and J 0 bases short, with 20 bases between. The CDR3 runs 16 residues. DNA for the CDR3: TGCAGCGTGCTCCCGGGGGGGGGAGGTGTGAACACTGAAGCTTTCTTT. Its translation is CSVLPGGGGVNTEAFF.

This clonotype was counted ten times or more. The chain links TRBV6-4 to TRBJ1-1; D gene unclear. V gave up 6 bases and J gave up 11 bases, with 10 bases separating them. The V gene's germline CDR1 is MRHNA and CDR2 SNTAGT. CDR3 length: 10 amino acids. CDR3 in amino acids: CASRMQEAFF. CDR3 DNA sequence: TGTGCCAGCAGGATGCAGGAGGCTTTCTTT.

In its sample, this clonotype was seen a few times. The chain is built from TRBV30 and TRBJ1-1; D gene uncertain. Germline V gene lookup returns CDR1 GTSNPN and CDR2 SVGIG (reference sequence). This CDR3 comprises 10 residues. Here the CDR3 DNA reads TGTAGGAGAATGAACACTGAAGCTTTCTTT. Translation gives CRRMNTEAFF.

Only one count was recorded for this clonotype. The chain employs TRBV19 and TRBJ2-6; TRBD1 agrees at 7 bases. The CDR3 consists of 16 residues. The V gene end was trimmed by 6 bases and the J gene end by 0 bases; junction bases not matched to a gene: 5. CDR1 LNHDA and CDR2 SQIVND come from the germline V gene (reference sequence). The CDR3 DNA follows: TGTGCCAGTAGCGCGACAGGGTACTCTGGGGCCAACGTCCTGACTTTC. This sequence encodes CASSATGYSGANVLTF.

This clonotype was picked up many times. The V and J genes are TRBV20-1 and TRBJ2-5, with 10 nucleotides matching TRBD2. Germline-derived CDR1 and CDR2 are DFQATT and SNEGSKA (reference sequence). J gave up 2 bases and V 1 base, and 7 bases lay outside the gene matches. The CDR3 has 16 residues. CDR3: CSARGPGLALQETQYF. CDR3 nucleotides: TGCAGTGCTAGAGGCCCGGGACTAGCGTTACAAGAGACCCAGTACTTC.

This clonotype has at least ten counts. The chain has TRBV7-3 and TRBJ2-7; D unresolved. Trimming cost V 5 bases and J 2 bases, with 13 bases left between them. The CDR3 is 14 residues long. Germline V CDR1 and CDR2: SGHTA, FQGTGA. The CDR3 loop reads CASSPQGPAYEQYF. The CDR3 nucleotides read TGTGCCAGCAGCCCACAAGGGCCCGCCTACGAGCAGTACTTC.

This clonotype was recorded at least ten times. The chain carries TRBV30 and TRBJ1-1, with D maybe TRBD1 (5 bases). The V end was cut by 0 bases, the J end by 1 base, with 12 bases between. The length of the CDR3 is 15 residues. Germline CDR1 and CDR2: GTSNPN and SVGIG (reference sequence). The CDR3 nucleotides are TGTGCCTGGAGTGTACGGGTGACAGCGAACACTGAAGCTTTCTTT. This gives the protein CAWSVRVTANTEAFF.

The rearrangement uses TRBV10-3 and TRBJ1-1; D possibly corresponds to TRBD1 (5 bases). The length of the CDR3 is 12 residues. The V end lost 2 bases, the J end lost 8 bases, and 9 bases lay between the germline ends. The germline V gene encodes CDR1 ENHRY and CDR2 SYGVKD. The CDR3 sequence is CAISEETDEAFF. In nucleotides, the CDR3 is TGTGCCATCAGTGAGGAGACAGACGAAGCTTTCTTT.

This CDR3 reads CSARAGPTRNSPLHF. The CDR3 DNA sequence: TGCAGTGCTAGGGCCGGGCCCACAAGGAACTCACCCCTCCACTTT. The chain couples TRBV20-1 to TRBJ1-6; no firm D call. CDR3 length: 15 residues. Per the germline V gene, CDR1 is DFQATT and CDR2 is SNEGSKA (reference sequence). Trimming removed 3 bases at V and 10 bases at J, with 19 bases between.

The V call is TRBV9, the J call TRBJ2-5; D might be TRBD2 (5 bases). Germline CDR1 and CDR2: SGDLS and YYNGEE. The CDR3 consists of 15 residues. Deletions cut 7 bases from V and 5 bases from J, with 21 bases between. For the CDR3, the DNA is TGTGCCAGCGGCGGTCGTGGAGTCTCGGGGGAGACCCAGTACTTC. Protein: CASGGRGVSGETQYF.

The table lists this clonotype with many counts. V is TRBV18 and J is TRBJ1-1; 7 nucleotides agree with TRBD1. J lost 3 bases, V lost 6 bases, and 4 bases had no gene match. CDR1 and CDR2 from the germline V gene are KGHSH and LQKENI. The CDR3 sequence is 13 residues long. CDR3 DNA: TGTGCCAGCTCGGGGGACAGCCACACTGAAGCTTTCTTT. Amino acids: CASSGDSHTEAFF.

This clonotype was recorded at least ten times. J is TRBJ2-7 and V is TRBV4-1, with TRBD2 matching 9 bases. Germline assignment: CDR1 MGHRA and CDR2 YSYEKL. Trimming took 6 bases from V and 3 from J; bases not matched to a gene: 6. This CDR3 has 14 residues. This CDR3 is CASRPIAGDYEQYF. Written as DNA, the CDR3 is TGCGCCAGCAGACCAATAGCGGGGGACTACGAGCAGTACTTC.

This clonotype was observed at least ten times. The chain employs TRBV24-1 and TRBJ1-2, with D unresolved. Trimming stripped 2 bases from V and 7 bases from J, with 19 bases between. The V gene's germline CDR1 is KGHDR and CDR2 SFDVKD. This CDR3 comprises 16 residues. The CDR3 spells CATSDSAVEARAGYTF. The CDR3 nucleotides are TGTGCCACCAGTGATTCCGCGGTGGAGGCGCGGGCTGGCTACACCTTC.

The chain has TRBV15 and TRBJ1-5; 8 bases agree with TRBD1. Germline V gives CDR1 LNHNV, CDR2 YYDKDF (reference sequence). With 3 bases clipped from V and 5 bases from J, the junction kept 18 bases outside the gene matches. The CDR3 extends over 19 amino acids. CDR3 region: CATSSPGGPEEGDYQPQHF. The CDR3 DNA reads TGTGCCACCAGCAGCCCAGGGGGCCCGGAAGAGGGTGATTATCAGCCCCAGCATTTT.

About this clonotype: At one boundary the junction diverges from the germline segment, which might be a read error. This chain links TRBV5-1 with TRBJ2-7; 7 nucleotides line up with TRBD2. Germline-derived CDR1 and CDR2 are SGHRS and YFSETQ. The CDR3 is 16 amino acids. CDR3 in amino acids: CASSLVPGGSSYKQYF. CDR3 in DNA: TGCGCCAGCAGCTTGGTGCCTGGCGGGAGCTCCTACAAGCAGTACTTC.